This T cell receptor (beta chain) stems from a study of T-cell reconstitution after alpha-beta-depleted transplantation in children. Preparing the TCRbeta library involved the use of unique molecular identifiers. TCRdb redid the calling of the PCR reads with MiXCR, one entry per CDR3 protein. The sample holds hundreds of thousands of distinct CDR3 sequences, roughly 10% seen once. The table lists this clonotype with many counts. Germline CDR1 reads DFQATT; CDR2 reads SNEGSKA (reference sequence). The CDR3 consists of 21 residues. V shed 1 base, J shed 1 base, and the junction held 16 bases outside the gene matches.

The sample consisted of PBMCs from the stem cell graft donor, taken from the stem cell graft. This chain uses TRBV20-1 with TRBJ2-1; 13 bases are a match to TRBD2. The source of this sequence is a human donor who donated a stem cell graft to a child with acute myeloid leukemia. As DNA, the CDR3 is TGCAGTGCTAGAGTAGGCTACACAGGACTAGCGGGGGACTTTTCCTACAATGAGCAGTTCTTC. Translated: CSARVGYTGLAGDFSYNEQFF.